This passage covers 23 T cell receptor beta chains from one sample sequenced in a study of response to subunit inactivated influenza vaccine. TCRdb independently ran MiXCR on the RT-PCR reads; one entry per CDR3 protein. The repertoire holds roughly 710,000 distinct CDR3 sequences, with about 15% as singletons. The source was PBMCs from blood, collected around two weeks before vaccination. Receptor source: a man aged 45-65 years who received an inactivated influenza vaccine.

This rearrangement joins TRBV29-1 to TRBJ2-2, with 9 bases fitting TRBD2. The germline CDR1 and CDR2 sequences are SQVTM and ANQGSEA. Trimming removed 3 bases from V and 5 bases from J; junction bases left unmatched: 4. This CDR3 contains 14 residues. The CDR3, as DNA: TGCAGCGTTGAGGATAGCGGGAGTACCGGGGAGCTGTTTTTT. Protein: CSVEDSGSTGELFF.

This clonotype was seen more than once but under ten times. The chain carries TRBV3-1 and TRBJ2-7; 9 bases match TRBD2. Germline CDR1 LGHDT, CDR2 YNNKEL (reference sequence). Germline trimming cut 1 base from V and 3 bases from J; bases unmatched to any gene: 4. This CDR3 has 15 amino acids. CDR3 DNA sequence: TGTGCCAGCAGCCAAGGAGCTAGCGGGGACTACGAGCAGTACTTC. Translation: CASSQGASGDYEQYF.

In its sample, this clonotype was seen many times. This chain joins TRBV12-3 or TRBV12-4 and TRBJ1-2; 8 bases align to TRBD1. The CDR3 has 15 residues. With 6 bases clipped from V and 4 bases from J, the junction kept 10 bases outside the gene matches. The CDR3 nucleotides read TGTGCCAGCAGAGGACAGGGACTCTCTGCCTATGGCTACACCTTC. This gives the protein CASRGQGLSAYGYTF.

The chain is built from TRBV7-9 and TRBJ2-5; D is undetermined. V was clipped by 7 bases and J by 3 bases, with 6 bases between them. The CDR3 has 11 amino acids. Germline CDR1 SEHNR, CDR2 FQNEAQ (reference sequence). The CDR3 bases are TGTGCCAGCACGCTTAAAGAGACCCAGTACTTC. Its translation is CASTLKETQYF.

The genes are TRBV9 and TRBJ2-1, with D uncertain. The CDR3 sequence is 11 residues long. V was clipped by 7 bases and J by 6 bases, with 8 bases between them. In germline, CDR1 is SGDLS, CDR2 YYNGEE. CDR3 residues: CASAQSNEQFF. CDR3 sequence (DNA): TGTGCCAGCGCACAATCCAATGAGCAGTTCTTC.

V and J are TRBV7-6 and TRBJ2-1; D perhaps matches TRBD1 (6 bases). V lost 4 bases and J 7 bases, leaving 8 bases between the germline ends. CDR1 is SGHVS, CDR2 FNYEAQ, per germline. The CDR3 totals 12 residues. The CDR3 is CASSYTGNEQFF. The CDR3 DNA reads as TGTGCCAGCAGCTACACAGGGAATGAGCAGTTCTTC.

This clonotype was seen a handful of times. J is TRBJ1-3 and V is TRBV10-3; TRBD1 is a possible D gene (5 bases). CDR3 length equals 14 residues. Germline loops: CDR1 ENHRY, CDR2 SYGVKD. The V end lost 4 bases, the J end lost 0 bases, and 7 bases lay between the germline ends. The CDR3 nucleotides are TGTGCCATCAGTGCCGACAGCTCTGGAAACACCATATATTTT. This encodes CAISADSSGNTIYF.

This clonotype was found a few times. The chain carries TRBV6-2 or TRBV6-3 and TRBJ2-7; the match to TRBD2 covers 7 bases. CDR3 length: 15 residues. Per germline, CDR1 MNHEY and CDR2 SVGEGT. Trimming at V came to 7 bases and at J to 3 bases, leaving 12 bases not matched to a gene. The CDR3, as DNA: TGTGCCAGCACCCCCTTGGGGGGGAGACACTACGAGCAGTACTTC. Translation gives CASTPLGGRHYEQYF.

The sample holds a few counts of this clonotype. The CDR3 DNA reads TGTGCCAGCAGGATTTCGGGACAGGGTAACAATCAGCCCCAGCATTTT. It specifies CASRISGQGNNQPQHF. The gene calls are TRBV6-2 or TRBV6-3 and TRBJ1-5; 9 positions match TRBD1. Germline V gene sequence: CDR1 MNHEY, CDR2 SVGEGT. J lost 3 bases, V lost 6 bases, and 9 bases had no gene match. This CDR3 region has 16 residues.

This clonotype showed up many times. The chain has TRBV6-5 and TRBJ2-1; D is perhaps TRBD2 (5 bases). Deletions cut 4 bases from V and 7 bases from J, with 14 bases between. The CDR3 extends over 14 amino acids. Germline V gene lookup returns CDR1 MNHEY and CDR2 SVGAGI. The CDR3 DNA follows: TGTGCCAGCAGTTCGCGGGTTCGGTATAATGAGCAGTTCTTC. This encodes CASSSRVRYNEQFF.

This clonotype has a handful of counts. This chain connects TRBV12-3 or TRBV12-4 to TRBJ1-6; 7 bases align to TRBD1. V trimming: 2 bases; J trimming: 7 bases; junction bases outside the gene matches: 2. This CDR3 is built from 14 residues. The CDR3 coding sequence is TGTGCCAGCAGTTTAAAACAGGGGAATTCACCCCTCCACTTT. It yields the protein CASSLKQGNSPLHF.

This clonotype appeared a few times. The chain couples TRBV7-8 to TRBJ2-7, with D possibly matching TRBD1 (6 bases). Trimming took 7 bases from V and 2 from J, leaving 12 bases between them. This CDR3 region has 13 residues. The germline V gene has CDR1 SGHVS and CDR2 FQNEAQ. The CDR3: CASTRQATYEQYF. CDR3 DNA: TGTGCCAGCACCAGACAGGCAACCTACGAGCAGTACTTC.

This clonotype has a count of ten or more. This CDR3 is CSASYEQFF. CDR3 coding DNA: TGCAGTGCATCTTACGAGCAGTTCTTC. The gene calls are TRBV20-1 and TRBJ2-1; D call uncertain. Per germline, CDR1 DFQATT and CDR2 SNEGSKA (reference sequence). The CDR3 is made up of 9 amino acids. Between the trimmed V and J ends, which lost 6 bases and 10 bases, there was a span of 7 bases.

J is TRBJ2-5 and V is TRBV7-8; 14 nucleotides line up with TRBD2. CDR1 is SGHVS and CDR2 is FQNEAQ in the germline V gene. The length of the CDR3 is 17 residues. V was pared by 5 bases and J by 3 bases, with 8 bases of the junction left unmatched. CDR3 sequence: CASSPELGLAGEETQYF. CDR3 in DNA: TGTGCCAGCAGCCCCGAGTTGGGACTAGCGGGAGAAGAGACCCAGTACTTC.

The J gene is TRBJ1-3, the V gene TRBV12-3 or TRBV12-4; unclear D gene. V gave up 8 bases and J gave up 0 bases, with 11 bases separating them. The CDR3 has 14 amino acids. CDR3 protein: CASRHTSSGNTIYF. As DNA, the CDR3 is TGTGCCAGCCGACACACGAGCTCTGGAAACACCATATATTTT.

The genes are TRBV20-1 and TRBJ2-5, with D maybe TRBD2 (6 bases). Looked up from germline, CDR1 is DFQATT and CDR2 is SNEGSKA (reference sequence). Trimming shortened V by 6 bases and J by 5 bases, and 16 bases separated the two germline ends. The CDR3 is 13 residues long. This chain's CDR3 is CSAPRRGQETQYF. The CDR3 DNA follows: TGCAGTGCCCCGAGGCGGGGTCAGGAGACCCAGTACTTC.

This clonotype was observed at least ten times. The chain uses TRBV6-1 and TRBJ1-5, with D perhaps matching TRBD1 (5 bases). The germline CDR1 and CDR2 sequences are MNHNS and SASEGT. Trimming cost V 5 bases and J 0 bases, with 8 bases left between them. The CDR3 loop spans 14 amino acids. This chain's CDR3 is CASSRQISNQPQHF. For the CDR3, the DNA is TGTGCCAGCAGTCGACAGATTAGCAATCAGCCCCAGCATTTT.

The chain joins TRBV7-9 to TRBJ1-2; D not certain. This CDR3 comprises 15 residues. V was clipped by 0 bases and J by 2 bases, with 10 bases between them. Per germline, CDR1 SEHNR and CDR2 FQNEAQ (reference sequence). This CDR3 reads CASSLAGRPNYGYTF. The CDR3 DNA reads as TGTGCCAGCAGCTTAGCGGGGAGACCGAACTATGGCTACACCTTC.

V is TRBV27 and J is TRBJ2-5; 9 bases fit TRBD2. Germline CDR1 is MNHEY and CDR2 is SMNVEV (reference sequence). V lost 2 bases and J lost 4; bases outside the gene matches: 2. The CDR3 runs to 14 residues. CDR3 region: CASSLLAGSETQYF. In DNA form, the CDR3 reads TGTGCCAGCAGTTTACTAGCGGGATCAGAGACCCAGTACTTC.

The CDR3 DNA follows: TGTGCCAGCAGCAAAATAGCGGGGGCTACCTACAATGAGCAGTTCTTC. Amino acid sequence: CASSKIAGATYNEQFF. V usage is TRBV4-2 and J usage is TRBJ2-1; 9 bases map to TRBD2. The CDR3 consists of 16 residues. V gave up 5 bases and J gave up 2 bases; unmatched junction bases: 7. Looked up from germline, CDR1 is LGHNA and CDR2 is YNFKEQ.

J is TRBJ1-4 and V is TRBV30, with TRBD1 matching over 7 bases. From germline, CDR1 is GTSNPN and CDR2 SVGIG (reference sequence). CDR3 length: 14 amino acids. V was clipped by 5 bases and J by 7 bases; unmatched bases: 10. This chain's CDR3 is CAWGPGQAIEKLFF. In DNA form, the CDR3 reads TGTGCCTGGGGTCCCGGACAGGCAATTGAAAAACTGTTTTTT.

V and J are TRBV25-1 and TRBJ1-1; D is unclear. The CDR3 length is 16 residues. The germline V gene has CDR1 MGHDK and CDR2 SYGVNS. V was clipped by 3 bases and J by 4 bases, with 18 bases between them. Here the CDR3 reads CASSDRTLHGSTEAFF. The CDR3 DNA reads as TGTGCCAGCAGTGATAGGACCCTTCATGGAAGCACTGAAGCTTTCTTT.

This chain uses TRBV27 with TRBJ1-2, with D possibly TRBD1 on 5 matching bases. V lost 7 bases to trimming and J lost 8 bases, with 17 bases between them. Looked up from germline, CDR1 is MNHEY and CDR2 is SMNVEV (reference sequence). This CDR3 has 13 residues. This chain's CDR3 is CASTTSGTGGYTF. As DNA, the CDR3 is TGTGCCAGCACCACATCGGGGACTGGGGGCTACACCTTC.